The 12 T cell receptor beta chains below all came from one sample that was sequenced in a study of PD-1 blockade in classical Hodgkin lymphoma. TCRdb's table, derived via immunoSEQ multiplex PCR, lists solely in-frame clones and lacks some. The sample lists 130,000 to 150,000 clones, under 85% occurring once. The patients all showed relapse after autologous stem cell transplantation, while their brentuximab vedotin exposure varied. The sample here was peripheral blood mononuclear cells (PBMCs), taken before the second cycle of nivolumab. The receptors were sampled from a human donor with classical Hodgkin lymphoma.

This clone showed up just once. The CDR3 spells CASSLWALLDNDNEQFF. The CDR3 DNA is TGTGCCAGCAGTTTGTGGGCACTCCTTGATAACGACAATGAGCAGTTCTTC. The chain has TRBV27 and TRBJ2-1, with D unresolved. The CDR3 is 17 amino acids. Germline V gives CDR1 MNHEY, CDR2 SMNVEV (reference sequence). The V and J ends lost 3 bases and 5 bases respectively, with 20 bases between them.

CDR3 in DNA: TGTGCTAGTGGTTTGTACCCAACCAACCGGAACTATGGCTACACCTTC. Translating gives CASGLYPTNRNYGYTF. The chain combines TRBV12-5 with TRBJ1-2; D is undetermined. Trimming cost V 2 bases and J 2 bases, with 15 bases left between them. Germline CDR1 LGHNT, CDR2 FRNRAP. CDR3 length: 16 residues.

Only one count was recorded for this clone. CDR3 sequence reads: CASGLKVGSSYNEQFF. CDR3 in DNA: TGTGCTAGTGGTTTAAAGGTTGGGAGCTCCTACAATGAGCAGTTCTTC. The chain combines TRBV12-5 with TRBJ2-1, with TRBD2 as a possible D gene (5 bases). The CDR3 spans 16 residues. Trimming stripped 3 bases from V and 0 bases from J, with 12 bases between. The germline gives CDR1 LGHNT, CDR2 FRNRAP. Using reference TRBV12-5 and TRBJ2-1 for the parts outside the CDR3, the full variable domain is DARVTQTPRHKVTEMGQEVTMRCQPILGHNTVFWYRQTMMQGLELLAYFRNRAPLDDSGMPKDRFSAEMPDATLATLKIQPSEPRDSAVYFCASGLKVGSSYNEQFFGPGTRLTVL.

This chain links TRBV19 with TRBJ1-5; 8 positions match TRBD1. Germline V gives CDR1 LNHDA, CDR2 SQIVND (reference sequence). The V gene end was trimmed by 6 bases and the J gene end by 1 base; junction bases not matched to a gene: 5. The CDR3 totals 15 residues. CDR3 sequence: CASRGRGRSNQPQHF. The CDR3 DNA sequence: TGTGCCAGTAGAGGCAGGGGGCGAAGCAATCAGCCCCAGCATTTT. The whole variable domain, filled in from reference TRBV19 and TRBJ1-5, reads DGGITQSPKYLFRKEGQNVTLSCEQNLNHDAMYWYRQDPGQGLRLIYYSQIVNDFQKGDIAEGYSVSREKKESFPLTVTSAQKNPTAFYLCASRGRGRSNQPQHFGDGTRLSIL.

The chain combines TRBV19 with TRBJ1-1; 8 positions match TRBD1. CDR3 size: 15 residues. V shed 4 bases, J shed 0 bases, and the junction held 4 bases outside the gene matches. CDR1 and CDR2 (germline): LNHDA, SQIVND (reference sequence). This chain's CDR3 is CASSNRTGLNTEAFF. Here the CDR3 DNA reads TGTGCCAGTAGTAACCGGACAGGGCTGAACACTGAAGCTTTCTTT. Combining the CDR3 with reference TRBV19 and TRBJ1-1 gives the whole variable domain DGGITQSPKYLFRKEGQNVTLSCEQNLNHDAMYWYRQDPGQGLRLIYYSQIVNDFQKGDIAEGYSVSREKKESFPLTVTSAQKNPTAFYLCASSNRTGLNTEAFFGQGTRLTVV.

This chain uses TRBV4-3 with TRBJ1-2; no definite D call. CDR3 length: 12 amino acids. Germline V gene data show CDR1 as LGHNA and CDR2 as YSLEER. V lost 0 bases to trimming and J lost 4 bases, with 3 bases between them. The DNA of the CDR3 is TGCGCCAGCAGCCAAGACGGCTATGGCTACACCTTC. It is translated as CASSQDGYGYTF.

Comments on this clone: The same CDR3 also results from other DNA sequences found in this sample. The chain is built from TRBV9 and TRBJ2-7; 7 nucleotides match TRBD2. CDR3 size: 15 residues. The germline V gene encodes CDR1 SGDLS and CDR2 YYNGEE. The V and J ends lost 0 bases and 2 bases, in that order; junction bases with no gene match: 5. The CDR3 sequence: CASSVGGRGPYEQYF. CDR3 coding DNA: TGTGCCAGCAGCGTAGGGGGGAGGGGACCCTACGAGCAGTACTTC.

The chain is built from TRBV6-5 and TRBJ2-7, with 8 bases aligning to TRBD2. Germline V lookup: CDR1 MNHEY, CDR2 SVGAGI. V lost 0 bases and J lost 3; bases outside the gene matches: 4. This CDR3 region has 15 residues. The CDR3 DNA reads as TGTGCCAGCAGTTACTCGGAGGGACTAGGCTACGAGCAGTACTTC. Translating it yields CASSYSEGLGYEQYF.

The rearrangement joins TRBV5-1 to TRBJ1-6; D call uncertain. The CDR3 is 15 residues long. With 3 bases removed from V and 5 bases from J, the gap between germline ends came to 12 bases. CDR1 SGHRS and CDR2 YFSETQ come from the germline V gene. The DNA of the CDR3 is TGCGCCAGCAGCTCCGTCGGGGATGATAATTCACCCCTCCACTTT. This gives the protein CASSSVGDDNSPLHF.

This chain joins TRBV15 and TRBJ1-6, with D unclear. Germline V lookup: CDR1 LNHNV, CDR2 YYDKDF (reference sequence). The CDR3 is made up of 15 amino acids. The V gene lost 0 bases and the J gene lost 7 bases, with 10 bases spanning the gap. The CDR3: CATSRDRGINSPLHF. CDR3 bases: TGTGCCACCAGCAGAGATAGAGGGATCAATTCACCCCTCCACTTT.

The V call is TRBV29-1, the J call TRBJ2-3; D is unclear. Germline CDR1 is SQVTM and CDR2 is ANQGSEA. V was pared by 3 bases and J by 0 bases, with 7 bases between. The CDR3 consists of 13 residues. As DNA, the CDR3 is TGCAGCGTTGATGTGGAAAGCACAGATACGCAGTATTTT. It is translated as CSVDVESTDTQYF.

As DNA, the CDR3 is TGTGCCATCAGTGAGGAGGCAGGGGGCTACACCGGGGAGCTGTTTTTT. Amino acid sequence: CAISEEAGGYTGELFF. This rearrangement joins TRBV10-3 to TRBJ2-2; 8 nucleotides agree with TRBD1. The CDR3 is 16 amino acids. V shed 2 bases, J shed 3 bases, and the junction held 5 bases outside the gene matches. Germline CDR1 reads ENHRY; CDR2 reads SYGVKD.